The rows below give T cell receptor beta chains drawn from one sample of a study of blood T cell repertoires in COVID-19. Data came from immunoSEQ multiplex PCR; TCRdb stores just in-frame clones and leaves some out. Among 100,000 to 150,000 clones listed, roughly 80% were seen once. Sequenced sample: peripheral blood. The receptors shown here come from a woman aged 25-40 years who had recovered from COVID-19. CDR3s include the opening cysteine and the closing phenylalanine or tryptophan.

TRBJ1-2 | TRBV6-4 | CATDRKGTGFGYTF
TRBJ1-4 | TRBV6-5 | CASSYTATNEKLFF
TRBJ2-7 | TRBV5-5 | CASSFAGLAGGPEQYF
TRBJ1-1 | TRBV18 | CASSRPLTITEAFF
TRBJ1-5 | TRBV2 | CASSAGGRSQPQHF
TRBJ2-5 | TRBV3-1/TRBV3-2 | CASSRLGEAETQYF
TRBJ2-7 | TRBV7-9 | CASSLGSGVAYEQYF
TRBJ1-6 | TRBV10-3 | CAISELDRAYNSPLHF
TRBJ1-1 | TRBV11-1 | CASSLGRGNTEAFF
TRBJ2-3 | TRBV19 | CASRLGSSGADTQYF
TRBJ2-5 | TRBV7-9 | CASSDNRGPRETQYF
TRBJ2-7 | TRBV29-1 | CSVVGGAFSYEQYF
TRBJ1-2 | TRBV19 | CASSTERRAGYTF
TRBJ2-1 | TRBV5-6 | CASSVRGQGIYNEQFF
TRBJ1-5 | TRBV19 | CASSIESRQPQHF
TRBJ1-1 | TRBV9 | CASSVGQANTEAFF
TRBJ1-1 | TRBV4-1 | CASSQVSGTEAFF
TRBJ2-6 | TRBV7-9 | CASRSSGANVLTF
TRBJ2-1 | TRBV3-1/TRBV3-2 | CASSQGGGRRYNEQFF
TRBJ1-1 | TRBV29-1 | CSVARGTVNTEAFF
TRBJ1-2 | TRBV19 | CASSMGTGNGYTF
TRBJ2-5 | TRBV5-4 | CASSLRQSQETQYF
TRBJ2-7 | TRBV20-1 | CSARVGAEQYF
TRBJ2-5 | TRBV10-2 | CASTGQGKGQETQYF
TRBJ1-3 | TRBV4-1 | CASSLLSGDAGNTIYF
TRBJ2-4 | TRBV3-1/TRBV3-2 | CASSQGLTALAKNIQYF
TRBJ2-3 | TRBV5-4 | CASSLARGGDTQYF
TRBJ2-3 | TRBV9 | CASSAKTGTDTQYF
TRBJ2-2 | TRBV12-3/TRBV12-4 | CASSPQGAGELFF
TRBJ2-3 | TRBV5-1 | CASSLGSAASTDTQYF
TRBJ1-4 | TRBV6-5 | CASGAGVNEKLFF
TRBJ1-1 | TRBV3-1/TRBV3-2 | CASSRKMIMANTEAFF
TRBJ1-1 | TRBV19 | CASTPGQGDTEAFF
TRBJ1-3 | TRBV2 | CASNPASSGNTIYF
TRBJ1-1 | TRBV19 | CASSIVTGGSASAFF
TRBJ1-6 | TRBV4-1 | CASSQGGTGTYSPLHF
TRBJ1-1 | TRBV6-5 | CASSYLNRVATEAFF
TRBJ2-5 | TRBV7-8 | CASSLGLAGIQETQYF
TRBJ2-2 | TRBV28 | CASSRSVEFAGELFF
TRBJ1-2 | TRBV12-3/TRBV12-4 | CASSLAAVSGYTF
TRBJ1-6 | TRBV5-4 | CASSSGGNSPLHF